One and the same sample provided the 30 T cell receptor beta chains below, sequenced in a study of OX40 agonist ivuxolimab in advanced cancers. Clones were sequenced by immunoSEQ multiplex PCR, and TCRdb holds only the in-frame ones, with some missing. The sample shows 60,000 or so clones, less than 85% of them seen only once. The source was CD4+ or CD8+ T cells sorted from blood, collected in a trial of the OX40 agonist ivuxolimab. These receptors were taken from an adult with an advanced solid tumor such as melanoma, head and neck, liver or kidney cancer.

The chain joins TRBV19 to TRBJ2-6; D tentatively fits TRBD1 or TRBD2 (5 bases each). From germline, CDR1 is LNHDA and CDR2 SQIVND (reference sequence). Trimming pared 0 bases from V and 2 bases from J, leaving 8 bases between. The CDR3 is made up of 16 amino acids. CDR3 in DNA: TGTGCCAGTAGTATAGACGGGGCCCCTGGGGCCAACGTCCTGACTTTC. It codes for CASSIDGAPGANVLTF.

The chain carries TRBV5-4 and TRBJ2-1; 10 bases align to TRBD2. With 0 bases clipped from V and 6 bases from J, the junction kept 12 bases outside the gene matches. This CDR3 contains 18 residues. Germline CDR1 SGHNT, CDR2 YYREEE (reference sequence). CDR3: CASSLGLAGALGGNEQFF. CDR3 coding DNA: TGTGCCAGCAGCTTGGGGCTAGCGGGGGCCCTGGGGGGCAATGAGCAGTTCTTC.

The V gene is TRBV13, the J gene TRBJ2-1; 8 bases match TRBD2. This CDR3 spans 15 amino acids. Germline V lookup: CDR1 PRHDT, CDR2 FYEKMQ (reference sequence). V gave up 5 bases and J gave up 8 bases; unmatched junction bases: 11. The CDR3: CASSHPRGGTDEQFF. CDR3 DNA: TGTGCCAGCAGCCACCCCCGGGGGGGGACGGATGAGCAGTTCTTC.

The chain joins TRBV7-8 to TRBJ2-7; 9 bases line up with TRBD1. The CDR3 spans 16 residues. V lost 8 bases and J lost 1; bases outside the gene matches: 12. From germline, CDR1 is SGHVS and CDR2 FQNEAQ. Here the CDR3 reads CASHSGGGTGSYEQYF. The DNA for the CDR3 is TGTGCCAGCCACTCGGGGGGTGGGACAGGGTCCTACGAGCAGTACTTC.

The J gene is TRBJ1-3, the V gene TRBV4-2; maybe TRBD1 (5 bases). The germline CDR1 and CDR2 sequences are LGHNA and YNFKEQ. This CDR3 comprises 15 residues. Trimming removed 6 bases at V and 0 bases at J, with 12 bases between. The CDR3 sequence: CASRTAHRSGNTIYF. The DNA of the CDR3 is TGTGCCAGCAGGACAGCCCATCGCTCTGGAAACACCATATATTTT.

This sequence joins TRBV18 and TRBJ1-5; TRBD1 is a possible D gene (6 bases). The V and J ends lost 2 bases and 8 bases respectively, with 10 bases between them. CDR3 size: 13 residues. Germline lookup yields CDR1 KGHSH and CDR2 LQKENI. CDR3 in amino acids: CASSPKGDEPQHF. DNA of the CDR3: TGTGCCAGCTCACCAAAGGGGGACGAGCCCCAGCATTTT. Together with reference TRBV18 and TRBJ1-5, the CDR3 gives the full variable domain: NAGVMQNPRHLVRRRGQEARLRCSPMKGHSHVYWYRQLPEEGLKFMVYLQKENIIDESGMPKERFSAEFPKEGPSILRIQQVVRGDSAAYFCASSPKGDEPQHFGDGTRLSIL.

The V gene is TRBV6-5, the J gene TRBJ1-3, with D tentatively TRBD1 (6 bases). Trimming left V 8 bases short and J 0 bases short, with 14 bases between. Germline V gene data show CDR1 as MNHEY and CDR2 as SVGAGI. There are 15 residues in the CDR3. CDR3 sequence (DNA): TGTGCCAGCCGCGCCCAGGGGTACTCTGGAAACACCATATATTTT. This sequence encodes CASRAQGYSGNTIYF.

V usage is TRBV5-1 and J usage is TRBJ1-5, with D perhaps matching TRBD1 (5 bases). The length of the CDR3 is 13 residues. The V and J ends lost 4 bases and 4 bases respectively, with 9 bases between them. Germline V gene data show CDR1 as SGHRS and CDR2 as YFSETQ. DNA of the CDR3: TGCGCCAGCAGCGCAGGGACGAATCAGCCCCAGCATTTT. It codes for CASSAGTNQPQHF.

This clone came up a few times. The chain uses TRBV10-3 and TRBJ2-3; 12 bases are shared with TRBD2. The germline V gene encodes CDR1 ENHRY and CDR2 SYGVKD. This CDR3 spans 16 amino acids. Trimming at V came to 3 bases and at J to 5 bases, leaving 6 bases not matched to a gene. CDR3 sequence: CAISDQLAGGRDTQYF. CDR3 DNA sequence: TGTGCCATCAGTGACCAACTAGCGGGGGGTCGAGATACGCAGTATTTT.

The rearrangement joins TRBV6-6 to TRBJ1-2, with D possibly TRBD1 on 5 matching bases. The CDR3 spans 15 residues. Germline V gene data show CDR1 as MNHNY and CDR2 as SVGAGI (reference sequence). V lost 1 base, J lost 4 bases, and 13 bases lay in between. The CDR3 sequence is CASSYLGAGSYGYTF. CDR3 nucleotides: TGTGCCAGCAGTTACTTAGGGGCGGGCAGCTATGGCTACACCTTC.

The V call is TRBV7-2, the J call TRBJ1-1, with D unclear. V lost 0 bases, J lost 5 bases, and 13 bases lay in between. The CDR3 is made up of 15 amino acids. CDR1 is SGHTA and CDR2 is FQGNSA in the germline V gene. For the CDR3, the DNA is TGTGCCAGCAGCTTAGCGCCGGGGATAGGAACTGAAGCTTTCTTT. It is translated as CASSLAPGIGTEAFF.

In nucleotides, the CDR3 is TGTGCCAGCAGCTTAGATCGGGAAGAGACCCAGTACTTC. This gives the protein CASSLDREETQYF. The V call is TRBV11-2, the J call TRBJ2-5; no firm D call. The V end lost 0 bases, the J end lost 3 bases, and 5 bases lay between the germline ends. Looked up from germline, CDR1 is SGHAT and CDR2 is FQNNGV. CDR3 length equals 13 residues.

In its sample, this clone was seen a few times. This chain connects TRBV28 to TRBJ1-2; no firm D call. V was clipped by 3 bases and J by 7 bases, with 12 bases between them. Looked up from germline, CDR1 is MDHEN and CDR2 is SYDVKM. The CDR3 is made up of 13 amino acids. In nucleotides, the CDR3 is TGTGCCAGCAGTTTGGGCAGGAACCGTGGCTACACCTTC. It translates to CASSLGRNRGYTF.

The V gene is TRBV19, the J gene TRBJ2-3; TRBD1 matches 9 bases. The V segment lost 6 bases and the J segment 4 bases; nucleotides outside the gene matches: 8. The CDR3 totals 15 residues. Germline V gene lookup returns CDR1 LNHDA and CDR2 SQIVND (reference sequence). The CDR3 nucleotides read TGTGCCAGTAGCATGGACAGGGGAGGAGCAGATACGCAGTATTTT. The encoded protein is CASSMDRGGADTQYF.

This chain links TRBV5-1 with TRBJ1-5, with TRBD1 matching 11 bases. Germline V gives CDR1 SGHRS, CDR2 YFSETQ. V lost 4 bases and J lost 11; bases outside the gene matches: 11. There are 15 residues in the CDR3. The CDR3 spells CASSGGTGGEETQHF. In DNA, the CDR3 is TGCGCCAGCAGCGGGGGGACAGGGGGAGAGGAGACCCAGCATTTT.

The chain combines TRBV5-1 with TRBJ1-1, with TRBD1 identical over 11 bases. The CDR3 is 15 amino acids. Trimming at V came to 4 bases and at J to 2 bases, leaving 4 bases not matched to a gene. Germline values: CDR1 SGHRS, CDR2 YFSETQ. The CDR3 sequence is CASSHGTGGNTEAFF. CDR3 bases: TGCGCCAGCAGCCACGGGACAGGGGGTAACACTGAAGCTTTCTTT.

The gene calls are TRBV6-1 and TRBJ1-4; possible D gene TRBD1, 5 bases. The CDR3 length is 13 residues. Germline V gives CDR1 MNHNS, CDR2 SASEGT. Deletions cut 8 bases from V and 7 bases from J, with 14 bases between. The CDR3 DNA follows: TGTGCCAGCGTTCGGGGGGAGAGTGAAAAACTGTTTTTT. Protein sequence: CASVRGESEKLFF.

This CDR3 reads CASSLRGGSEETQYF. In DNA form, the CDR3 reads TGTGCCAGCAGCTTAAGGGGTGGCAGCGAAGAGACCCAGTACTTC. The V gene is TRBV7-3, the J gene TRBJ2-5; no clear D gene. The CDR3 runs 15 residues. Germline V lookup: CDR1 SGHTA, CDR2 FQGTGA. V lost 1 base and J lost 3, with 12 bases in between.

The rearrangement uses TRBV29-1 and TRBJ2-5; 11 bases map to TRBD1. CDR3 length: 13 residues. Germline CDR1 SQVTM, CDR2 ANQGSEA. The junction had 6 bases not matched to a gene; V was cut back by 7 bases and J by 5 bases. As DNA, the CDR3 is TGCAGCGCTGGACAGGGGGCGGGTGAGACCCAGTACTTC. Translating it yields CSAGQGAGETQYF.

For this clone: The junction does not match germline at one end; this may be a read error. The chain couples TRBV29-1 to TRBJ2-6, with 7 bases aligning to TRBD1. From germline, CDR1 is SQVTM and CDR2 ANQGSEA. CDR3 length: 15 amino acids. The CDR3 nucleotides read TGCAGCGTTGGAGGGACAGCCTCTGGGGCCAGCGTCCTGACTTTC. Its translation: CSVGGTASGASVLTF.

This clone has only one observation. The chain uses TRBV7-2 and TRBJ1-1, with 7 bases that match TRBD1. CDR3 length: 13 amino acids. CDR1 is SGHTA, CDR2 FQGNSA, per germline. V lost 6 bases, J lost 1 base, and 2 bases stayed unmatched. The CDR3 bases are TGTGCCAGCAGGGGACAGCAGAACACTGAAGCTTTCTTT. It encodes CASRGQQNTEAFF.

The chain joins TRBV7-8 to TRBJ2-3, with 7 bases identical to TRBD2. Germline values: CDR1 SGHVS, CDR2 FQNEAQ. V gave up 0 bases and J gave up 3 bases; unmatched junction bases: 3. The CDR3 spans 15 residues. For the CDR3, the DNA is TGTGCCAGCAGCTTAGCGGGGGGGAGGACAGATACGCAGTATTTT. Encoded protein: CASSLAGGRTDTQYF.

The chain joins TRBV7-3 to TRBJ2-3, with 8 bases identical to TRBD2. Germline assignment: CDR1 SGHTA and CDR2 FQGTGA. The junction had 7 bases not matched to a gene; V was cut back by 6 bases and J by 2 bases. The CDR3 is 15 residues long. The chain's CDR3 is CASSLAGRDTDTQYF. CDR3 DNA: TGTGCCAGCAGTTTAGCGGGACGTGACACAGATACGCAGTATTTT.

The table lists this clone with a count of one. J is TRBJ2-3 and V is TRBV6-5; 11 bases agree with TRBD1. V lost 7 bases and J lost 3; bases outside the gene matches: 6. CDR1 and CDR2 (germline): MNHEY, SVGAGI. The CDR3 length is 15 residues. The CDR3 region is CASITGTGGTDTQYF. The CDR3 coding sequence is TGTGCCAGCATCACCGGGACAGGGGGTACAGATACGCAGTATTTT.

The rearrangement joins TRBV5-1 to TRBJ1-5; no firm D call. Per germline, CDR1 SGHRS and CDR2 YFSETQ. V was pared by 1 base and J by 8 bases, with 10 bases between. The CDR3 totals 13 residues. The CDR3 here is CASSLSPYEPQHF. The CDR3 coding sequence is TGCGCCAGCAGCTTGAGCCCTTACGAGCCCCAGCATTTT.

V gene TRBV11-2 combines with J gene TRBJ2-7; no definite D call. Germline CDR1 and CDR2: SGHAT and FQNNGV. The CDR3 consists of 14 residues. V was shortened by 0 bases and J by 1 base, with 7 bases between the two germline ends. The CDR3 coding sequence is TGTGCCAGCAGCTTAGACTACATTTCCTACGAGCAGTACTTC. Protein: CASSLDYISYEQYF.

This chain joins TRBV30 and TRBJ2-3, with 8 bases that match TRBD1. The V gene's germline CDR1 is GTSNPN and CDR2 SVGIG (reference sequence). The CDR3 is made up of 14 amino acids. The DNA for the CDR3 is TGTGCTGTTACCGCAGGGGGCGGCACAGATACGCAGTATTTT. Its protein is CAVTAGGGTDTQYF.

This clone occurred a few times. This chain connects TRBV25-1 to TRBJ2-5; D gene uncertain. The CDR3 spans 15 residues. The V and J ends lost 1 base and 2 bases respectively, with 11 bases between them. Germline CDR1 is MGHDK and CDR2 is SYGVNS. CDR3 residues: CASSELVAEQETQYF. Here the CDR3 DNA reads TGTGCCAGCAGTGAATTGGTGGCAGAGCAAGAGACCCAGTACTTC.

J is TRBJ2-1 and V is TRBV18; a weak D match, TRBD1 (6 bases). The CDR3 covers 16 residues. V lost 4 bases, J lost 4 bases, and 17 bases lay in between. The germline V gene encodes CDR1 KGHSH and CDR2 LQKENI. The CDR3 nucleotides are TGTGCCAGCTCACGGGCCGTTGGGACAAGGTACAATGAGCAGTTCTTC. Protein: CASSRAVGTRYNEQFF. The full variable domain, with the rest looked up from reference TRBV18 and TRBJ2-1, is NAGVMQNPRHLVRRRGQEARLRCSPMKGHSHVYWYRQLPEEGLKFMVYLQKENIIDESGMPKERFSAEFPKEGPSILRIQQVVRGDSAAYFCASSRAVGTRYNEQFFGPGTRLTVL.

V usage is TRBV10-3 and J usage is TRBJ2-3; tentatively, D is TRBD2 (5 bases). V was clipped by 5 bases and J by 2 bases, with 11 bases between them. This CDR3 is 14 amino acids long. Germline CDR1 reads ENHRY; CDR2 reads SYGVKD. The CDR3 region has the DNA TGTGCCATCAGTTCGGACTCAAACACAGATACGCAGTATTTT. Encoded protein: CAISSDSNTDTQYF.